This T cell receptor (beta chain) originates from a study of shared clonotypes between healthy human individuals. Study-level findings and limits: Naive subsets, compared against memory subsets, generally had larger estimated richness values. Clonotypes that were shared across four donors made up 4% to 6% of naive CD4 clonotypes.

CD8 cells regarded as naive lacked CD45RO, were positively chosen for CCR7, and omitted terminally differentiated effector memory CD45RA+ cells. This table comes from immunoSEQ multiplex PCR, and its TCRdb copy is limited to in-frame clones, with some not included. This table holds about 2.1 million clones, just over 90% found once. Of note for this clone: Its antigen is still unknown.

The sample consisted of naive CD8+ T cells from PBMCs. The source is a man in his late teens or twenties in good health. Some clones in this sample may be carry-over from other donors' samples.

The CDR3 protein is CSVRTGKTGELFF. CDR3 DNA: TGCAGCGTCCGGACAGGGAAGACCGGGGAGCTGTTTTTT. The genes are TRBV29-1 and TRBJ2-2; 8 positions match TRBD1. The junction had 5 bases not matched to a gene; V was cut back by 6 bases and J by 5 bases. The germline CDR1 and CDR2 sequences are SQVTM and ANQGSEA. The CDR3 sequence is 13 residues long.